This TCR beta chain comes out of a study of early T cells in non-severe SARS-CoV-2 infection. Study-wide context: Sequenced bulk RNA came from whole blood that was unsorted, and chains were unpaired.

Study-level findings and limits: Clonotype matching in VDJdb favored anti-spike CD8 responses and did not capture private and CD4 specificities.

The TCR library protocol attached unique molecular identifiers to the individual cDNA molecules. TCRdb re-called the 5' RACE reads with MiXCR, one entry per CDR3 protein. The sample lists 76,000 or so distinct CDR3 sequences, about 11% occurring once. The sample holds a few counts of this clonotype. The antigen is not known. The CDR3 sequence is 15 residues long. The germline CDR1 and CDR2 sequences are SGHRS and YFSETQ. The trim removed 0 bases at V and 5 bases at J, leaving 7 bases unmatched. The chain combines TRBV5-1 with TRBJ2-5; 7 bases map to TRBD1. Sequenced sample: whole blood. The source of this sequence is an adult who was a healthcare worker with PCR-confirmed SARS-CoV-2 infection or an uninfected control (not recorded which). CDR3 nucleotide sequence: TGCGCCAGCAGCTTGGGGGGAACAGGGGCTGAGACCCAGTACTTC. Its protein product is CASSLGGTGAETQYF.